The next 5 T cell receptor beta chains were all read from a single sample in a study of cytomegalovirus exposure and HLA in healthy donors. The PCR used 60 Vbeta and 13 Jbeta primers. Clones were sequenced by immunoSEQ multiplex PCR, and TCRdb holds only the in-frame ones, with some missing. The sample records 150,000 to 200,000 clones, around 88% being singletons. What was sequenced was PBMCs. All receptors derive from a man aged 35 to 55 in good health and CMV-seropositive.

The V and J genes are TRBV11-2 and TRBJ1-1; D ambiguous. The CDR3 is 13 amino acids. V lost 1 base and J 3 bases, leaving 6 bases between the germline ends. The germline V gene encodes CDR1 SGHAT and CDR2 FQNNGV. CDR3 in amino acids: CASSLVSDTEAFF. The CDR3 bases are TGTGCCAGCAGCTTAGTGAGCGACACTGAAGCTTTCTTT.

The chain recombines TRBV5-1 with TRBJ1-6; TRBD1 might be the D (6 bases). Trimming shortened V by 0 bases and J by 14 bases, and 15 bases separated the two germline ends. The CDR3 is 14 amino acids. Germline V gives CDR1 SGHRS, CDR2 YFSETQ. The CDR3 protein is CASSLDRALGSLHF. The CDR3 bases are TGCGCCAGCAGCTTGGACAGGGCGTTAGGGTCCCTCCACTTT.

The chain has TRBV23-1 and TRBJ1-3; perhaps TRBD1 as D (6 bases). TRBV23-1 is given ORF status, its function remaining uncertain. Trimming took off 3 bases at V and 6 bases at J, with 12 bases between the two ends. The CDR3 is made up of 14 amino acids. The CDR3 DNA reads TGCGCCAGCAGTCAGGTAGGGGGGGCAAACACCATATATTTT. Translation: CASSQVGGANTIYF.

The V call is TRBV19, the J call TRBJ1-5; no clear D gene. There are 12 residues in the CDR3. The V and J ends lost 4 bases and 3 bases respectively, with 4 bases between them. Germline lookup yields CDR1 LNHDA and CDR2 SQIVND (reference sequence). The CDR3 spells CASSTLNQPQHF. In nucleotides, the CDR3 is TGTGCCAGTAGTACCCTCAATCAGCCCCAGCATTTT.

The gene calls are TRBV10-1 and TRBJ2-5, with 10 bases that match TRBD1. The DNA end lines up better with TRBJ2-7; the J call may be wrong. This CDR3 comprises 16 residues. CDR1 and CDR2 (germline): WNHNN, SYGVQD (reference sequence). In DNA, the CDR3 is TGCGCCAGCAGTGAGTCGGTGGGACAGGGGAGGAACGAGCAGTACTTC. Residues: CASSESVGQGRNEQYF.